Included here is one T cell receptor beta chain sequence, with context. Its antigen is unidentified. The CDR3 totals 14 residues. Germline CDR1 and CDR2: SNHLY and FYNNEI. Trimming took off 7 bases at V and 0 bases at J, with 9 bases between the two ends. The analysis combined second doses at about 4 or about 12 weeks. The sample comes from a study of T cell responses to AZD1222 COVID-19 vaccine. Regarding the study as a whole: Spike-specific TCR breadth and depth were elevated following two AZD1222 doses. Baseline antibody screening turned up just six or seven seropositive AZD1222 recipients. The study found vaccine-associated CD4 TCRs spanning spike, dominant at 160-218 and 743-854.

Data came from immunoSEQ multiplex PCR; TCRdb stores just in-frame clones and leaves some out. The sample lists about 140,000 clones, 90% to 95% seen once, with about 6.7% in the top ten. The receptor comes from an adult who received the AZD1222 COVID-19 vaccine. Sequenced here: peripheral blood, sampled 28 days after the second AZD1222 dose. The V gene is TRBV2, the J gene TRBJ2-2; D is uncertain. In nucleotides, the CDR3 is TGTGCCAGCACTCCATACGCGAACACCGGGGAGCTGTTTTTT. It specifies CASTPYANTGELFF. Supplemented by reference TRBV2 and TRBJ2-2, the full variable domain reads EPEVTQTPSHQVTQMGQEVILRCVPISNHLYFYWYRQILGQKVEFLVSFYNNEISEKSEIFDDQFSVERPDGSNFTLKIRSTKLEDSAMYFCASTPYANTGELFFGEGSRLTVL.